A selection of T cell receptor beta chains follows, all from one sample in a study of CD8 T cells in Susac syndrome. TCRdb ran MiXCR on the immunoSEQ multiplex PCR reads and lists one entry per CDR3 protein. This sample yields approximately 180,000 distinct CDR3 sequences, of which approximately 93% are seen a single time; roughly 0.094% belongs to the top ten. Material: CD4+ T cells from PBMCs. The receptors stem from a human donor with multiple sclerosis. CDR3s include the opening cysteine and the closing phenylalanine or tryptophan. The D gene is left open where the match is weak. Size values are once, few and many counts, or a class for expanded clones, and some rows have none.

clone_size	d_call	v_call	j_call	cdr3_aa	cdr3_nt
-	TRBD1	TRBV11-2	TRBJ1-4	CASSPRGREKLFF	TGTGCCAGCAGCCCCAGGGGGCGCGAAAAACTGTTTTTT
-	TRBD2	TRBV6-2/TRBV6-3	TRBJ2-1	CASSYSSGRGEQFF	TGTGCCAGCAGTTACTCCAGCGGGAGGGGAGAGCAGTTCTTC
-	TRBD1	TRBV2	TRBJ2-7	CASNGQGSTYEQYF	TGTGCCAGCAATGGACAGGGGTCGACCTACGAGCAGTACTTC
-	-	TRBV2	TRBJ1-1	CASNVERRNTEAFF	TGTGCCAGCAACGTAGAGAGGAGGAATACTGAAGCTTTCTTT
-	TRBD2	TRBV28	TRBJ2-3	CASSSAGGPPDTQYF	TGTGCCAGCAGTTCGGCGGGAGGGCCTCCAGATACGCAGTATTTT
-	-	TRBV7-9	TRBJ2-5	CASSLPGSGQETQYF	TGTGCCAGCAGCTTACCCGGCTCGGGGCAAGAGACCCAGTACTTC
-	-	TRBV20-1	TRBJ2-7	CSAKTRGWGLALFYEQYF	TGCAGTGCTAAAACCAGGGGCTGGGGTTTAGCCCTCTTCTACGAGCAGTACTTC
-	-	TRBV19	TRBJ2-4	CASSIRALQQNIQYF	TGTGCCAGTAGTATTAGGGCTCTCCAACAAAACATTCAGTACTTC
-	TRBD2	TRBV18	TRBJ2-5	CASSSSGGNQETQYF	TGTGCCAGCTCATCCAGCGGGGGAAACCAAGAGACCCAGTACTTC
-	TRBD2	TRBV3-1	TRBJ2-2	CASSLRPGLAGDHTGELFF	TGTGCCAGCAGCCTCCGACCGGGACTAGCGGGGGACCACACCGGGGAGCTGTTTTTT
-	TRBD2	TRBV3-1	TRBJ2-7	CASSQDLSSGSRYEQYF	TGTGCCAGCAGCCAAGATCTCTCTAGCGGGAGTCGGTACGAGCAGTACTTC
-	TRBD2	TRBV20-1	TRBJ2-1	CSARRSSGGAGNEQFF	TGCAGTGCTAGAAGATCAAGCGGGGGGGCGGGGAATGAGCAGTTCTTC
-	-	TRBV7-7	TRBJ1-5	CASSLARASYRSNQPQHF	TGTGCTAGCAGCTTAGCGCGGGCGAGCTACCGAAGCAATCAGCCCCAGCATTTT
-	-	TRBV12-3/TRBV12-4	TRBJ2-5	CASSLSQDPRETQYF	TGTGCCAGCAGTTTGAGCCAGGACCCCCGAGAGACCCAGTACTTC
once	-	TRBV5-6	TRBJ2-3	CASSLAPLLRTDTQYF	TGTGCCAGCAGCTTAGCCCCACTCTTACGCACAGATACGCAGTATTTT
-	TRBD1	TRBV5-1	TRBJ2-5	CASRLGTGNGETQYF	TGCGCCAGCAGACTTGGGACAGGGAACGGAGAGACCCAGTACTTC
-	-	TRBV19	TRBJ1-3	CASSAARNTIYF	TGTGCCAGTTCCGCAGCGCGAAACACCATATATTTT
-	-	TRBV20-1	TRBJ1-5	CSATPLGTSNQPQHF	TGCAGTGCTACCCCTCTGGGAACTAGCAATCAGCCCCAGCATTTT
-	TRBD1	TRBV3-1	TRBJ1-3	CASSRNTGDGNTIYF	TGTGCCAGCAGCCGAAACACAGGGGACGGAAACACCATATATTTT
-	-	TRBV2	TRBJ2-1	CASSEGYYNEQFF	TGTGCCAGCAGTGAGGGCTACTACAATGAGCAGTTCTTC
-	-	TRBV3-1	TRBJ2-3	CASSHRQSPGFPTDTQYF	TGTGCCAGCAGCCACAGACAGTCCCCGGGATTCCCCACAGATACGCAGTATTTT
-	TRBD1	TRBV6-5	TRBJ2-3	CASSYGTGFLSTDTQYF	TGTGCCAGCAGTTACGGGACAGGGTTTTTGAGCACAGATACGCAGTATTTT
-	-	TRBV18	TRBJ2-3	CASSPGLSPDTQYF	TGTGCCAGCTCACCGGGACTCAGCCCTGATACGCAGTATTTT
-	-	TRBV3-1	TRBJ2-1	CASSHRGGSFYNEQFF	TGTGCCAGCAGCCACCGAGGCGGGTCCTTCTACAATGAGCAGTTCTTC